These 20 T cell receptor beta chains share one sample of origin, sequenced in a study of T cell repertoires in cytomegalovirus infection. TCRdb used MiXCR to reprocess the reads, holding one entry per CDR3 protein. The top ten hold under 15% of the sample, which has approximately 1,000,000 distinct CDR3 sequences, approximately 31% seen once. These TCRs' antigens remain unknown. The source material was cultured CD8+ T cells from PBMCs, sampled from culture after CMV antigen stimulation. These receptor sequences come from a human donor in good health (CMV status not recorded). Some clones in this sample may be carry-over from other donors' samples.

The gene calls are TRBV5-4 and TRBJ2-7; 13 positions agree with TRBD2. CDR3 length equals 16 residues. Looked up from germline, CDR1 is SGHNT and CDR2 is YYREEE (reference sequence). J was trimmed by 1 base and V by 4 bases; bases with no gene match: 5. CDR3 residues: CASSPGTSGDSYEQYV. CDR3 DNA sequence: TGTGCCAGCAGCCCGGGGACTAGCGGGGATTCCTACGAGCAGTACGTC.

CDR3 in amino acids: CASSSSTGGADTEAFF. CDR3 coding DNA: TGTGCCAGCAGCTCTTCGACAGGGGGCGCGGACACTGAAGCTTTCTTT. V usage is TRBV7-9 and J usage is TRBJ1-1, with 10 positions matching TRBD1. The trim removed 4 bases at V and 3 bases at J, leaving 8 bases unmatched. The CDR3 consists of 16 residues. Germline V gene sequence: CDR1 SEHNR, CDR2 FQNEAQ (reference sequence).

This clonotype was observed at least ten times. V usage is TRBV7-2 and J usage is TRBJ2-7, with 8 bases that match TRBD2. V lost 5 bases to trimming and J lost 4 bases; unmatched junction nucleotides: 7. Germline lookup yields CDR1 SGHTA and CDR2 FQGNSA. CDR3 size: 14 residues. The CDR3 reads CASSPLGLAYEQYF. In DNA, the CDR3 is TGTGCCAGCAGCCCCCTTGGACTAGCATACGAGCAGTACTTC.

A few counts support this clonotype. The chain joins TRBV24-1 to TRBJ2-5, with TRBD1 matching 8 bases. V lost 9 bases, J lost 0 bases, and 17 bases stayed unmatched. Germline CDR1 and CDR2: KGHDR and SFDVKD. CDR3 length equals 18 residues. The CDR3 bases are TGTGCCACCCTAGAACCAGGGGGCCTTCGGGAGTACCAAGAGACCCAGTACTTC. Translation gives CATLEPGGLREYQETQYF.

The gene calls are TRBV27 and TRBJ2-1; tentatively, D is TRBD1 or TRBD2 (6 bases each). Germline CDR1 is MNHEY and CDR2 is SMNVEV (reference sequence). This CDR3 is built from 11 residues. The ends were cut back, 6 bases at V and 13 bases at J, with 13 bases in the middle. In DNA, the CDR3 is TGTGCCAGCAGCGCAGGGGACTTCCAGTTCTTC. Translating gives CASSAGDFQFF.

The chain's CDR3 is CASSIKGDGANVLTF. DNA of the CDR3: TGTGCCAGTAGTATTAAAGGGGATGGGGCCAACGTCCTGACTTTC. The chain recombines TRBV19 with TRBJ2-6, with a possible D match to TRBD1 (5 bases). Trimming left V 3 bases short and J 3 bases short, with 9 bases between. The CDR3 loop spans 15 amino acids. The V gene's germline CDR1 is LNHDA and CDR2 SQIVND (reference sequence).

This chain uses TRBV20-1 with TRBJ1-2; 8 nucleotides align to TRBD1. The CDR3 runs 13 residues. V was pared by 6 bases and J by 8 bases, with 11 bases of the junction left unmatched. Germline values: CDR1 DFQATT, CDR2 SNEGSKA (reference sequence). CDR3 bases: TGCAGTGCCCTGGACAGGGCCGTCTGGGGCTACACCTTC. The encoded protein is CSALDRAVWGYTF.

The CDR3 nucleotides are TGTGCCAGCATCCTCTTCTCGGATAATTCACCCCTCCACTTT. This gives the protein CASILFSDNSPLHF. The rearrangement uses TRBV11-1 and TRBJ1-6, with D unresolved. This CDR3 has 14 residues. Trimming removed 7 bases at V and 5 bases at J, with 12 bases between. Germline-derived CDR1 and CDR2 are SGHAT and FQDESV (reference sequence).

The rearrangement links TRBV6-6 to TRBJ1-5; D ambiguous. CDR3 length: 17 amino acids. Germline V gives CDR1 MNHNY, CDR2 SVGAGI (reference sequence). V gave up 0 bases and J gave up 3 bases, with 15 bases separating them. CDR3 protein: CASSYSERVFDNQPQHF. CDR3 DNA: TGTGCCAGCAGTTACTCCGAGCGGGTCTTCGACAATCAGCCCCAGCATTTT.

The chain recombines TRBV3-1 with TRBJ2-7; tentatively, D is TRBD1 or TRBD2 (5 bases each). V lost 5 bases and J 7 bases, leaving 21 bases between the germline ends. CDR3 size: 15 residues. Germline assignment: CDR1 LGHDT and CDR2 YNNKEL (reference sequence). As DNA, the CDR3 is TGTGCCAGCAGCTGGGGACCCATGGGCACGGGTGAGCAGTACTTC. Protein product: CASSWGPMGTGEQYF.

This clonotype showed up just a few times. The chain has TRBV11-3 and TRBJ2-1, with a tentative D call TRBD2 (6 bases). The CDR3 is 14 amino acids. The germline V gene has CDR1 SGHNT and CDR2 YENEEA. V was cut by 5 bases and J by 2 bases, with 10 bases left in between. CDR3 loop: CASSPREAYNEQFF. The CDR3 DNA follows: TGTGCCAGCAGCCCGCGGGAAGCCTACAATGAGCAGTTCTTC.

This clonotype was detected a few times. The rearrangement joins TRBV6-1 to TRBJ2-1; TRBD1 matches at 7 bases. The ends lost 3 bases at V and 1 base at J; junction bases unmatched: 3. Germline V gene data show CDR1 as MNHNS and CDR2 as SASEGT. The CDR3 consists of 15 residues. The CDR3 loop reads CASSDIQGSYNEQFF. DNA of the CDR3: TGTGCCAGCAGTGATATACAGGGGTCCTACAATGAGCAGTTCTTC.

This clonotype was observed a handful of times. This CDR3 is CASSLRGNGYRVTEAFF. For the CDR3, the DNA is TGCGCCAGCAGCTTGAGGGGGAACGGGTATCGGGTCACTGAAGCTTTCTTT. V gene TRBV5-1 combines with J gene TRBJ1-1, with D possibly being TRBD1 (6 bases). With 1 base removed from V and 4 bases from J, the gap between germline ends came to 20 bases. The CDR3 totals 17 residues. Germline V gives CDR1 SGHRS, CDR2 YFSETQ. Full variable domain (missing parts from reference TRBV5-1 and TRBJ1-1): KAGVTQTPRYLIKTRGQQVTLSCSPISGHRSVSWYQQTPGQGLQFLFEYFSETQRNKGNFPGRFSGRQFSNSRSEMNVSTLELGDSALYLCASSLRGNGYRVTEAFFGQGTRLTVV.

This chain joins TRBV6-6 and TRBJ2-3, with 9 bases matching TRBD1. This CDR3 has 15 residues. The junction had 7 bases not matched to a gene; V was cut back by 5 bases and J by 4 bases. The V gene's germline CDR1 is MNHNY and CDR2 SVGAGI (reference sequence). CDR3 nucleotides: TGTGCCAGCAGTCACAGGGGGCGAATAGCAGATACGCAGTATTTT. As protein: CASSHRGRIADTQYF.

This clonotype has a handful of counts. The rearrangement links TRBV12-3 or TRBV12-4 to TRBJ1-2, with D maybe TRBD1 (5 bases). Trimming pared 5 bases from V and 0 bases from J, leaving 13 bases between. This CDR3 contains 15 residues. CDR3 amino acids: CASSGSMGANYGYTF. The CDR3 DNA reads as TGTGCCAGCAGTGGATCGATGGGGGCTAACTATGGCTACACCTTC.

The chain couples TRBV28 to TRBJ1-1; D is undetermined. Germline CDR1 and CDR2: MDHEN and SYDVKM. This CDR3 contains 19 residues. V was cut by 3 bases and J by 0 bases, with 23 bases left in between. The CDR3 here is CASSFPISEGRRMNTEAFF. As DNA, the CDR3 is TGTGCCAGCAGTTTCCCGATCTCAGAAGGGAGGAGGATGAACACTGAAGCTTTCTTT.

The chain is built from TRBV20-1 and TRBJ2-1, with a weak D call TRBD2 (6 bases). Germline V gene sequence: CDR1 DFQATT, CDR2 SNEGSKA (reference sequence). V dropped 3 bases and J dropped 2 bases, with 14 bases sitting between them. This CDR3 contains 15 residues. The DNA for the CDR3 is TGCAGTGCTAGTGGTGGCGGGGATACCTACAATGAGCAGTTCTTC. Translating gives CSASGGGDTYNEQFF.

The genes are TRBV3-1 and TRBJ1-6; tentative D call: TRBD1 (5 bases). The CDR3 is 15 residues long. In germline, CDR1 is LGHDT, CDR2 YNNKEL (reference sequence). Trimming took off 3 bases at V and 7 bases at J, with 13 bases between the two ends. The CDR3 region has the DNA TGTGCCAGCAGCCACCCGGGACGCCCGAATTCACCCCTCCACTTT. Protein: CASSHPGRPNSPLHF. Full variable domain (outside the CDR3, taken from reference TRBV3-1 and TRBJ1-6): DTAVSQTPKYLVTQMGNDKSIKCEQNLGHDTMYWYKQDSKKFLKIMFSYNNKELIINETVPNRFSPKSPDKAHLNLHINSLELGDSAVYFCASSHPGRPNSPLHFGNGTRLTVT.

There are a few counts of this clonotype. This chain uses TRBV6-5 with TRBJ1-5, with 7 bases aligning to TRBD1. The CDR3 loop spans 15 amino acids. Trimming removed 0 bases from V and 7 bases from J; junction bases left unmatched: 6. The germline CDR1 and CDR2 sequences are MNHEY and SVGAGI. CDR3 sequence: CASSYSPGGGQPQHF. The DNA of the CDR3 is TGTGCCAGCAGTTACTCGCCAGGGGGGGGACAGCCCCAGCATTTT.

The V and J genes are TRBV19 and TRBJ1-1; D unclear. Between the trimmed V and J ends, which lost 5 bases and 0 bases, there was a span of 10 bases. Germline V gene data show CDR1 as LNHDA and CDR2 as SQIVND (reference sequence). The CDR3 covers 14 residues. CDR3 nucleotides: TGTGCCAGTAGTCCTTTCCGAGTGAACACTGAAGCTTTCTTT. Translating it yields CASSPFRVNTEAFF.